Included here is one TCR beta chain sequence, with context. Its antigen is unidentified. The data belong to a study of CXCR3-negative and CXCR3-positive naive CD8 T cells. Study-wide points: Naive cells with CXCR3 showed TRB CDR3s that were more hydrophobic than those in CXCR3-negative naive cells.

TRB cDNA libraries were made by UMI-labeled 5' RACE. From the 5' RACE reads, TCRdb lists one entry per CDR3 protein and no DNA. The sample totals some 120,000 distinct CDR3 sequences. This CDR3 is built from 18 residues. The source of this sequence is a human donor in good health. Some clones in this sample may be carry-over from other donors' samples. The rearrangement uses TRBV12-3 or TRBV12-4 and TRBJ2-5; the TCRdb D gene call, TRBD2, has no DNA to confirm it. Material: naive CXCR3+ CD8+ T cells from blood. Subset indicated: CD45RO-CCR7+CD27+CD95- naive CD8+ T cells expressing CXCR3 (TNR3+). The CDR3 loop is CASSLALYVGESGETQYF.